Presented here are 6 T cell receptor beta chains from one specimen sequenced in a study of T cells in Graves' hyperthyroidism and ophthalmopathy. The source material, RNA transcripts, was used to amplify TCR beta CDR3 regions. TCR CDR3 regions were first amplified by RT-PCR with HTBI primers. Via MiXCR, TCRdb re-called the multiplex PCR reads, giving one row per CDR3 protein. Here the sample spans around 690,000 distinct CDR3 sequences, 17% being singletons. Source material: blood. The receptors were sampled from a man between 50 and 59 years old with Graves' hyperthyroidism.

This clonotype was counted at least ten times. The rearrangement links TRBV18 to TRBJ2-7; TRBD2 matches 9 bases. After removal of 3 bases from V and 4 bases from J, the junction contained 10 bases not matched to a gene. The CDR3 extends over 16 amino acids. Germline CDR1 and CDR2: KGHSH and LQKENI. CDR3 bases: TGTGCCAGCTCACCTCCAAATCTAGCGGGAATGTACGAGCAGTACTTC. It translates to CASSPPNLAGMYEQYF. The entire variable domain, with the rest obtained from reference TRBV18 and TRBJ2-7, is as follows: NAGVMQNPRHLVRRRGQEARLRCSPMKGHSHVYWYRQLPEEGLKFMVYLQKENIIDESGMPKERFSAEFPKEGPSILRIQQVVRGDSAAYFCASSPPNLAGMYEQYFGPGTRLTVT.

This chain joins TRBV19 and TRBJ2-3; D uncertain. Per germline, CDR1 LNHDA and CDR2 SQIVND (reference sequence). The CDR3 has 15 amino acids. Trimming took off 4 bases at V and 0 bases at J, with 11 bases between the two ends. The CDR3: CASSRAEISTDTQYF. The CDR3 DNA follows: TGTGCCAGTAGTAGGGCGGAGATTAGCACAGATACGCAGTATTTT.

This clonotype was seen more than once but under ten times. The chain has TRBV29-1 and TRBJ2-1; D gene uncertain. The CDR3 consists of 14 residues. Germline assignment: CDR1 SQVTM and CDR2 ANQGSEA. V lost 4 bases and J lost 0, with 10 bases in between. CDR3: CSVVDRSSYNEQFF. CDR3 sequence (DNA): TGCAGCGTTGTCGACCGCAGCTCCTACAATGAGCAGTTCTTC.

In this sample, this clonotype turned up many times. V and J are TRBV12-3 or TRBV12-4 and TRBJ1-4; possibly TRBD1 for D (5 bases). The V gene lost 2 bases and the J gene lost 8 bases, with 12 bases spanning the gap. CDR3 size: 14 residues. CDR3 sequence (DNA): TGTGCCAGCAGTTTAAGAAGACAGAGGGAAAAACTGTTTTTT. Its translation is CASSLRRQREKLFF.

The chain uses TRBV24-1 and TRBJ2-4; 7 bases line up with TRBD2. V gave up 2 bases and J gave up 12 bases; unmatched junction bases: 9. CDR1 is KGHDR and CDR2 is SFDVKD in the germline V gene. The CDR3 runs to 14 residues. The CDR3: CATSDYPSGKNQYF. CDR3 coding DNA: TGTGCCACCAGTGATTATCCTAGCGGCAAAAATCAGTACTTC.

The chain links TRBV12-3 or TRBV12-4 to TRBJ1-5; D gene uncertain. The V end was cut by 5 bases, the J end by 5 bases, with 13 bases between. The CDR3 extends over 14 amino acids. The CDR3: CASSPLGSDQPQHF. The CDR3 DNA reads TGTGCCAGCAGTCCCCTAGGATCGGATCAGCCCCAGCATTTT.